This T cell receptor beta chain was found in a study of T cell responses to AZD1222 COVID-19 vaccine. About the study: Second-dose groups at about 4 or about 12 weeks were pooled.

TCRdb keeps only in-frame clones here, not all; method: immunoSEQ multiplex PCR. The sample lists some 110,000 clones, approximately 90% occurring once. The ends lost 0 bases at V and 5 bases at J; junction bases unmatched: 14. Per germline, CDR1 SGHTA and CDR2 FQGNSA. The CDR3 has 18 residues. For this clone: Its antigen is still unknown.

Overall study findings and caveats: Only after the peak T cell response were repertoires sampled. An increase in Spike-specific TCR breadth and depth was observed after two AZD1222 doses.

The chain recombines TRBV7-2 with TRBJ1-2; 8 nucleotides match TRBD1. Sequencing was performed on peripheral blood, taken on day 0 of AZD1222 vaccination. The clonotype originates from an adult in good health. Here the CDR3 DNA reads TGTGCCAGCAGCTTAGCGGGGCAGGGGGCGATATTCCCTTATGGCTACACCTTC. This encodes CASSLAGQGAIFPYGYTF.